Described below is a single TCR beta chain sequence and its context. Measured with immunoSEQ multiplex PCR; TCRdb has only the in-frame clones, and not every one. This sample has about 20,000 clones; around 90% occur once, and the top ten carry around 7%. The germline V gene has CDR1 MNHNS and CDR2 SASEGT. This CDR3 is 15 amino acids long. The V segment lost 6 bases and the J segment 6 bases; nucleotides outside the gene matches: 7. This sample stems from a study of T cell changes during pregnancy in multiple sclerosis. This receptor was taken from a female donor in good health, enrolled as a control in a pregnancy study. The chain employs TRBV6-1 and TRBJ2-1, with 11 bases matching TRBD1. The specimen was CD8+ T cells from peripheral blood mononuclear cells, collected in the third trimester of pregnancy. The CDR3 is CASRPGQGDSNEQFF. DNA of the CDR3: TGTGCCAGCAGGCCGGGACAGGGGGATAGCAATGAGCAGTTCTTC.